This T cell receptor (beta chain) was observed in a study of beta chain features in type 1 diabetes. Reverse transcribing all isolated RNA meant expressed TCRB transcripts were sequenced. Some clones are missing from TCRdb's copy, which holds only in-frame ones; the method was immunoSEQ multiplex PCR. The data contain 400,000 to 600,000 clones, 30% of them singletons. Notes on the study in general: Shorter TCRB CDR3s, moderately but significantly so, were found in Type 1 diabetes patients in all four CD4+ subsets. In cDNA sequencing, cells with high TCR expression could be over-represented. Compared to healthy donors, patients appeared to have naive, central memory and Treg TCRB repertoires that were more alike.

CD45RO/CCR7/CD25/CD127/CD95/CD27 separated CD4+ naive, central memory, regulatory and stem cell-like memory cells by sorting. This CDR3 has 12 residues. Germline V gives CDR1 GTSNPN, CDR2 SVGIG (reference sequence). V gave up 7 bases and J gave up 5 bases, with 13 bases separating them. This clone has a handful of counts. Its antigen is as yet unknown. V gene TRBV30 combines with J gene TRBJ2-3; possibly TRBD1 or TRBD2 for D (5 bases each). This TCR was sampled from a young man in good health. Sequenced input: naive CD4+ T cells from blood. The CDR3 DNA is TGTGCCTCAAGCAGAGGGGAAGATACGCAGTATTTT. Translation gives CASSRGEDTQYF.